One sample yielded the 2 T cell receptor beta chains listed below, sequenced in a study of blood T cell repertoires in COVID-19. Libraries were prepared by immunoSEQ multiplex PCR; TCRdb keeps only in-frame clonotypes and omits some of them. The sample shows 40,000 or so clones, about 89% of them seen only once. The sample consisted of peripheral blood. The origin of the receptors is a man in his forties or fifties with active COVID-19.

The J gene is TRBJ1-5, the V gene TRBV19; TRBD1 matches 8 bases. Germline trimming cut 9 bases from V and 1 base from J; bases unmatched to any gene: 8. Per germline, CDR1 LNHDA and CDR2 SQIVND (reference sequence). The CDR3 runs to 15 residues. The CDR3 DNA is TGTGCCAGCAGATCGGACAGGGTCAGCAATCAGCCCCAGCATTTT. Translated: CASRSDRVSNQPQHF.

The chain combines TRBV9 with TRBJ1-4; D not resolved. V lost 0 bases to trimming and J lost 5 bases, with 11 bases between them. This CDR3 contains 15 residues. CDR1 is SGDLS, CDR2 YYNGEE, per germline. The CDR3 nucleotides read TGTGCCAGCAGCGTAGGAACAGCCCAGAATGAAAAACTGTTTTTT. Protein product: CASSVGTAQNEKLFF.